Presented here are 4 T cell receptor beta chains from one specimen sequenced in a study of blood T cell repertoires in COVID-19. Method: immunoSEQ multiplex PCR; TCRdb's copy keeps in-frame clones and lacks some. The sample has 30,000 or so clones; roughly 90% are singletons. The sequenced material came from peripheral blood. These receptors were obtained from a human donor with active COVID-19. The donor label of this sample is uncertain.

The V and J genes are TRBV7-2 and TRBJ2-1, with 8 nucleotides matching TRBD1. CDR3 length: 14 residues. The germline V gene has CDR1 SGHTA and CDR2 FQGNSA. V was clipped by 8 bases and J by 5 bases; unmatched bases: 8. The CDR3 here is CASGQDRVNNEQFF. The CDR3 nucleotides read TGTGCCAGCGGGCAGGACAGGGTTAACAATGAGCAGTTCTTC. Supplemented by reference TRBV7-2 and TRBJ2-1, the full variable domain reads GAGVSQSPSNKVTEKGKDVELRCDPISGHTALYWYRQSLGQGLEFLIYFQGNSAPDKSGLPSDRFSAERTGGSVSTLTIQRTQQEDSAVYLCASGQDRVNNEQFFGPGTRLTVL.

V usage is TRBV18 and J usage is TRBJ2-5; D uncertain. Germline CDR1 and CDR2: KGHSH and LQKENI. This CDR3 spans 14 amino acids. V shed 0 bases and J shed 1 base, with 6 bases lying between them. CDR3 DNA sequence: TGTGCCAGCTCACCACCGCACTTCCAAGAGACCCAGTACTTC. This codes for CASSPPHFQETQYF.

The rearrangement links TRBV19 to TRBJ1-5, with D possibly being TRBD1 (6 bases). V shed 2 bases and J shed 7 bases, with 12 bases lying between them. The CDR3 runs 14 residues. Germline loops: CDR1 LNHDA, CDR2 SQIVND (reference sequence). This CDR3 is CASSILGAGQPQHF. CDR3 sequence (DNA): TGTGCCAGTAGTATACTGGGGGCAGGGCAGCCCCAGCATTTT.

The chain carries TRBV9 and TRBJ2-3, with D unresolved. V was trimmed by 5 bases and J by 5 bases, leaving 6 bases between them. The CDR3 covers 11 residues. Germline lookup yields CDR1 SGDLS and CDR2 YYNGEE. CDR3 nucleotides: TGTGCCAGCAGTGCAGAAGATACGCAGTATTTT. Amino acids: CASSAEDTQYF.